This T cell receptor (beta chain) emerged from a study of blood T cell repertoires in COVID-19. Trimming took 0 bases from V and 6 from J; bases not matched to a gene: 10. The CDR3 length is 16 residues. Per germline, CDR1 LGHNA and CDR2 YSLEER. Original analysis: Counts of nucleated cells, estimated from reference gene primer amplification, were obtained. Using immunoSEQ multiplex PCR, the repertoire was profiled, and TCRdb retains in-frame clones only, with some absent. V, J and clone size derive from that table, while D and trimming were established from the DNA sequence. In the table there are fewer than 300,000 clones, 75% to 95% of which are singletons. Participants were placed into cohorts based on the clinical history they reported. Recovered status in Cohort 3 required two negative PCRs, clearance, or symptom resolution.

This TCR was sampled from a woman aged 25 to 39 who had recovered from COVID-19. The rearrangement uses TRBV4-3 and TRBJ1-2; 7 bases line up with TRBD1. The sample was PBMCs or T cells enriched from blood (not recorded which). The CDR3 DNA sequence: TGCGCCAGCAGCCAAGATCATGGCAGGGGGTGGGATGGCTACACCTTC. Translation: CASSQDHGRGWDGYTF.